The clone carrying this TCR beta chain was observed many times. Clones were read by immunoSEQ multiplex PCR, and TCRdb kept only the in-frame ones, dropping some. The repertoire consists of about 140,000 clones, with 80% to 90% occurring once and the leading ten covering about 1.8%. This record belongs to a study of control samples from healthy donors and cancer patients. The CDR3 runs 16 residues. V gave up 1 base and J gave up 3 bases, with 10 bases separating them. Looked up from germline, CDR1 is SEHNR and CDR2 is FQNEAQ (reference sequence). The TCR comes from a man in his late teens or twenties in good health. The gene calls are TRBV7-9 and TRBJ1-6; D perhaps matches TRBD1 (6 bases). The sample consisted of blood. The CDR3 sequence is CASSLGTGFYNSPLHF. CDR3 bases: TGTGCCAGCAGCTTAGGTACAGGGTTCTATAATTCACCCCTCCACTTT. The entire variable domain, with the rest obtained from reference TRBV7-9 and TRBJ1-6, is as follows: DTGVSQNPRHKITKRGQNVTFRCDPISEHNRLYWYRQTLGQGPEFLTYFQNEAQLEKSRLLSDRFSAERPKGSFSTLEIQRTEQGDSAMYLCASSLGTGFYNSPLHFGNGTRLTVT.